This passage covers 28 T cell receptor beta chains from one sample sequenced in a study of blood T cell repertoires in COVID-19. Repertoires were generated with immunoSEQ multiplex PCR, while TCRdb's copy carries only in-frame clones and drops some. The sample lists about 88,000 clones; around 72% were seen once. The sample was peripheral blood. The source is a woman in her sixties or seventies in a cohort sampled during active or convalescent COVID-19.

The chain is built from TRBV10-1 and TRBJ1-4; 11 bases align to TRBD1. The trim removed 6 bases at V and 7 bases at J, leaving 4 bases unmatched. The CDR3 is 14 amino acids. Germline CDR1 reads WNHNN; CDR2 reads SYGVQD (reference sequence). The CDR3 loop reads CASRRTGGGEKLFF. The DNA of the CDR3 is TGCGCCAGCAGGAGGACAGGGGGCGGTGAAAAACTGTTTTTT.

The table lists this clone with a few counts. This sequence joins TRBV7-9 and TRBJ2-1; the match to TRBD2 covers 7 bases. V shed 4 bases, J shed 6 bases, and the junction held 12 bases outside the gene matches. The germline CDR1 and CDR2 sequences are SEHNR and FQNEAQ (reference sequence). The CDR3 is 16 residues long. In DNA, the CDR3 is TGTGCCAGCAGCTCAGCGGTTACCCCGGGAGGCAATGAGCAGTTCTTC. Translated: CASSSAVTPGGNEQFF.

The gene calls are TRBV25-1 and TRBJ2-2, with D possibly being TRBD2 (5 bases). Germline CDR1 is MGHDK and CDR2 is SYGVNS. V was trimmed by 2 bases and J by 1 base, leaving 8 bases between them. CDR3 size: 15 residues. In nucleotides, the CDR3 is TGTGCCAGCAGTGAAACGGGGTGGAACACCGGGGAGCTGTTTTTT. This codes for CASSETGWNTGELFF.

J is TRBJ1-1 and V is TRBV5-1, with unresolved D. Germline CDR1 and CDR2: SGHRS and YFSETQ. This CDR3 region has 15 residues. The V end was cut by 0 bases, the J end by 4 bases, with 13 bases between. CDR3 DNA: TGCGCCAGCAGCTTGGCCGTGGGGAGTGGCACTGAAGCTTTCTTT. It encodes CASSLAVGSGTEAFF.

This chain joins TRBV3-1 (or the pseudogene TRBV3-2) and TRBJ2-3; 7 nucleotides agree with TRBD2. The ends lost 1 base at V and 4 bases at J; junction bases unmatched: 8. This CDR3 spans 16 amino acids. In germline, CDR1 is LGHDT, CDR2 YNNKEL (reference sequence). As DNA, the CDR3 is TGTGCCAGCAGCCAAGGCGGGGGTTGGGCCCCAGATACGCAGTATTTT. This sequence encodes CASSQGGGWAPDTQYF.

V is TRBV19 and J is TRBJ2-6; D perhaps matches TRBD2 (6 bases). This CDR3 contains 15 residues. Between the trimmed V and J ends, which lost 7 bases and 0 bases, there was a span of 10 bases. Germline lookup yields CDR1 LNHDA and CDR2 SQIVND (reference sequence). The CDR3 coding sequence is TGTGCCAGTAAGGGACTGACCTCTGGGGCCAACGTCCTGACTTTC. It translates to CASKGLTSGANVLTF.

V and J are TRBV27 and TRBJ2-7; 12 positions match TRBD2. The J segment lost 6 bases and the V segment lost 6 bases, leaving 9 bases of the junction unmatched. The CDR3 is 15 residues long. Per the germline V gene, CDR1 is MNHEY and CDR2 is SMNVEV (reference sequence). In DNA, the CDR3 is TGTGCCAGCAGGGACAGACTAGCGGGGGCCCGCGAGCAGTACTTC. This codes for CASRDRLAGAREQYF.

As regards this clone: This could be a read error, since a much larger clone is one nucleotide away. In the same sample, other DNA sequences code for this CDR3. The chain recombines TRBV11-2 with TRBJ1-3; TRBD1 might be the D (6 bases). The germline V gene encodes CDR1 SGHAT and CDR2 FQNNGV. The CDR3 spans 14 residues. Trimming took 9 bases from V and 8 from J, leaving 20 bases between them. CDR3 nucleotides: TGTGCCAGTAACCCCGACAGGCTACGGGACACCATATATTTT. Its protein is CASNPDRLRDTIYF.

This clone is judged medium-sized. The chain employs TRBV7-6 and TRBJ1-3; TRBD1 agrees at 11 bases. This CDR3 contains 17 residues. Germline CDR1 and CDR2: SGHVS and FNYEAQ. Trimming at V came to 5 bases and at J to 3 bases, leaving 9 bases not matched to a gene. CDR3 bases: TGTGCCAGCAGCCCGCGGACAGGGGGCGCGGTTGGAAACACCATATATTTT. This sequence encodes CASSPRTGGAVGNTIYF.

The V and J genes are TRBV9 and TRBJ2-2, with TRBD1 as a possible D gene (5 bases). The CDR3 sequence is 15 residues long. Germline values: CDR1 SGDLS, CDR2 YYNGEE. V was trimmed by 0 bases and J by 2 bases, leaving 8 bases between them. The CDR3 sequence is CASSVATGNTGELFF. The CDR3 DNA sequence: TGTGCCAGCAGCGTAGCCACAGGAAACACCGGGGAGCTGTTTTTT.

The chain has TRBV27 and TRBJ2-1; D may be TRBD2 (5 bases). The CDR3 has 14 amino acids. Germline CDR1 is MNHEY and CDR2 is SMNVEV (reference sequence). V lost 0 bases, J lost 13 bases, and 16 bases lay in between. For the CDR3, the DNA is TGTGCCAGCAGTTTATCCCCAGACGGGCGGGTTCAGTTCTTC. This gives the protein CASSLSPDGRVQFF.

CDR3 sequence (DNA): TGTGCCAGCAGCCAAGATATTGGAGCGCGGAATGAGCAGTTCTTC. Protein sequence: CASSQDIGARNEQFF. J is TRBJ2-1 and V is TRBV4-2; D uncertain. V was shortened by 0 bases and J by 7 bases, with 13 bases between the two germline ends. Germline V lookup: CDR1 LGHNA, CDR2 YNFKEQ. The CDR3 is 15 residues long.

V usage is TRBV5-1 and J usage is TRBJ1-1, with 9 positions matching TRBD1. Germline V CDR1 and CDR2: SGHRS, YFSETQ. V lost 3 bases, J lost 7 bases, and 1 base stayed unmatched. CDR3 length: 12 residues. In nucleotides, the CDR3 is TGCGCCAGCAGCTCGACAGGGGGTGAAGCTTTCTTT. This gives the protein CASSSTGGEAFF.

CDR3 residues: CASSFASGGLRDTQYF. CDR3 sequence (DNA): TGTGCCAGCAGCTTTGCTAGCGGGGGACTTCGGGATACGCAGTATTTT. The chain combines TRBV7-3 with TRBJ2-3, with 10 bases identical to TRBD2. After removal of 3 bases from V and 6 bases from J, the junction contained 9 bases not matched to a gene. The CDR3 extends over 16 amino acids. The V gene's germline CDR1 is SGHTA and CDR2 FQGTGA.

The chain is built from TRBV6-5 and TRBJ1-5; TRBD1 aligns across 10 bases. CDR3 length equals 15 residues. Per germline, CDR1 MNHEY and CDR2 SVGAGI. V lost 4 bases, J lost 5 bases, and 5 bases stayed unmatched. CDR3: CASSSRQGADQPQHF. The CDR3 nucleotides are TGTGCCAGCAGTTCCCGACAGGGGGCGGATCAGCCCCAGCATTTT.

This sequence joins TRBV5-1 and TRBJ1-2, with 10 bases matching TRBD1. Germline-derived CDR1 and CDR2 are SGHRS and YFSETQ. The CDR3 runs 15 residues. Unmatched junction bases numbered 7, after V lost 2 bases and J lost 6 bases. This CDR3 is CASSLDRGLRDGYTF. The DNA of the CDR3 is TGCGCCAGCAGCTTAGACAGGGGGCTAAGGGATGGCTACACCTTC.

In this sample, this clone turned up a few times. The rearrangement links TRBV19 to TRBJ1-6; perhaps TRBD1 as D (6 bases). Germline assignment: CDR1 LNHDA and CDR2 SQIVND (reference sequence). Trimming took off 4 bases at V and 5 bases at J, with 18 bases between the two ends. The CDR3 is 17 amino acids. DNA for the CDR3: TGTGCCAGTAGTAGGTGGGGCTGGACAGCTGATAATTCACCCCTCCACTTT. This encodes CASSRWGWTADNSPLHF.

This clone was counted once. This sequence joins TRBV6-1 and TRBJ1-1; tentatively, D is TRBD1 (5 bases). Trimming removed 3 bases from V and 7 bases from J, with 9 bases in between. The CDR3 covers 12 residues. CDR1 and CDR2 (germline): MNHNS, SASEGT. The CDR3 spells CASSDPTVEAFF. CDR3 nucleotides: TGTGCCAGCAGTGACCCGACAGTTGAAGCTTTCTTT.

Notes on this clone: Its ends do not fully match the called genes, so a read error is possible. The V and J genes are TRBV7-7 and TRBJ2-3; 10 positions agree with TRBD2. CDR1 and CDR2 (germline): SSHAT, FNYEAQ (reference sequence). The CDR3 is 16 amino acids. The CDR3 region is CASSPIAGGSTDTQYF. CDR3 in DNA: TGTGCTAGCAGCCCCATAGCGGGGGGCAGCACAGATACGCAGTATTTT.

This chain uses TRBV11-2 with TRBJ2-7; D is perhaps TRBD2 (5 bases). V was clipped by 0 bases and J by 1 base, with 10 bases between them. Germline-derived CDR1 and CDR2 are SGHAT and FQNNGV. The CDR3 extends over 15 amino acids. The CDR3 DNA reads TGTGCCAGCAGCTTAGAACGGGGATTTTCCTACGAGCAGTACTTC. This translates into CASSLERGFSYEQYF.

This chain uses TRBV6-5 with TRBJ1-3, with 7 nucleotides matching TRBD1. Germline values: CDR1 MNHEY, CDR2 SVGAGI. Trimming removed 5 bases from V and 5 bases from J; junction bases left unmatched: 9. This CDR3 is built from 15 residues. The CDR3 spells CASSRDSQVRNTIYF. CDR3 nucleotide sequence: TGTGCCAGCAGTCGGGACAGTCAGGTCCGAAACACCATATATTTT.

This clone was seen ten or more times. The chain links TRBV27 to TRBJ1-2; 8 bases are a match to TRBD1. CDR1 is MNHEY and CDR2 is SMNVEV in the germline V gene (reference sequence). V lost 6 bases and J lost 12; bases outside the gene matches: 6. This CDR3 has 11 amino acids. This CDR3 reads CASSPRGLHTF. Here the CDR3 DNA reads TGTGCCAGCAGCCCCAGGGGGCTCCACACCTTC.

The rearrangement joins TRBV7-2 to TRBJ1-2; tentatively, D is TRBD1 (6 bases). CDR1 SGHTA and CDR2 FQGNSA come from the germline V gene. The CDR3 sequence is 12 residues long. V was trimmed by 5 bases and J by 5 bases, leaving 9 bases between them. The CDR3 coding sequence is TGTGCCAGCAGCGAAACAGGGTATGGCTACACCTTC. It yields the protein CASSETGYGYTF.

This clone was counted only a few times. CDR3 DNA: TGTGCCAGTAGTATAGGATTAGGTCGGGGGGTCGGGGAGCTGTTTTTT. Translation: CASSIGLGRGVGELFF. The rearrangement joins TRBV19 to TRBJ2-2; 7 bases are shared with TRBD2. The CDR3 is made up of 16 amino acids. Losses at the gene ends were 1 base for V and 7 bases for J; bases not matched to a gene: 9. Germline V gives CDR1 LNHDA, CDR2 SQIVND (reference sequence).

The V call is TRBV5-4, the J call TRBJ2-3; possible D gene TRBD1, 7 bases. The CDR3 is made up of 14 amino acids. Germline CDR1 SGHNT, CDR2 YYREEE (reference sequence). V lost 4 bases, J lost 4 bases, and 13 bases lay in between. This chain's CDR3 is CASSEQGRPDTQYF. CDR3 nucleotide sequence: TGTGCCAGCAGCGAACAGGGGAGGCCAGATACGCAGTATTTT.

The table lists this clone with a count of one. This rearrangement joins TRBV7-9 to TRBJ2-1, with 10 bases that match TRBD2. Germline loops: CDR1 SEHNR, CDR2 FQNEAQ (reference sequence). With V trimmed by 1 base and J by 10 bases, 4 bases remained unmatched. The CDR3 spans 14 residues. The CDR3 here is CASSLGLAGGEQFF. The CDR3 bases are TGTGCCAGCAGCTTAGGGTTAGCGGGGGGAGAGCAGTTCTTC.

This CDR3 is CASSDRDRGHRQYF. The CDR3 DNA follows: TGTGCCAGCAGTGACCGGGACAGGGGGCATAGGCAGTATTTT. The rearrangement uses TRBV6-4 and TRBJ2-3, with TRBD1 matching over 12 bases. The CDR3 has 14 residues. CDR1 MRHNA and CDR2 SNTAGT come from the germline V gene. Unmatched junction bases numbered 5, after V lost 2 bases and J lost 11 bases.

This chain links TRBV9 with TRBJ2-7; D gene unclear. Germline CDR1 is SGDLS and CDR2 is YYNGEE. V dropped 1 base and J dropped 5 bases, with 13 bases sitting between them. The CDR3 runs to 14 residues. CDR3 sequence: CASSVLQNANEQYF. CDR3 coding DNA: TGTGCCAGCAGCGTACTACAGAACGCTAACGAGCAGTACTTC.